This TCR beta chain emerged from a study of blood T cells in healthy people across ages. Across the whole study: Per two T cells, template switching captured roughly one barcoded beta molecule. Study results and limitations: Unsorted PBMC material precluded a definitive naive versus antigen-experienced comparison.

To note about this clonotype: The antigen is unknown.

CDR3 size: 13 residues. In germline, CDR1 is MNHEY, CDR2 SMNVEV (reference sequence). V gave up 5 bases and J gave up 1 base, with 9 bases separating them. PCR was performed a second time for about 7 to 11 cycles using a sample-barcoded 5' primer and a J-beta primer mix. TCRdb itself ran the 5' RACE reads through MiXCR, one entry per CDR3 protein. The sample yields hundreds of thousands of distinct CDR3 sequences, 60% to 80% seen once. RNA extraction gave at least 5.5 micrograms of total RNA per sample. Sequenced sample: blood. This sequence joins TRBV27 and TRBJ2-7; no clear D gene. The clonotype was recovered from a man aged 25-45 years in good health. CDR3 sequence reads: CASSPQYSYEQYF. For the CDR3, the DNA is TGTGCCAGCAGTCCACAGTATTCCTACGAGCAGTACTTC.